These 26 T cell receptor beta chains originate from one sample sequenced in a study of blood T cell repertoires in COVID-19. Assay: immunoSEQ multiplex PCR; the TCRdb copy retains only in-frame clones and omits some. The data contain 200,000 to 250,000 clones, under 90% of them seen just once; the ten biggest clones take up 3.5% to 5%. The sequencing input was peripheral blood. These receptor sequences come from a middle-aged man with acute or convalescent COVID-19.

This clone turned up a few times. CDR3 sequence: CASRTGTSKQYGYTF. As DNA, the CDR3 is TGTGCCAGCAGAACGGGGACAAGTAAGCAATATGGCTACACCTTC. V usage is TRBV6-5 and J usage is TRBJ1-2, with D possibly being TRBD1 (6 bases). CDR1 and CDR2 (germline): MNHEY, SVGAGI. This CDR3 contains 15 residues. Trimming shortened V by 6 bases and J by 5 bases, and 19 bases separated the two germline ends.

The V gene is TRBV19, the J gene TRBJ1-1, with a weak D call TRBD1 (6 bases). The length of the CDR3 is 14 residues. V was clipped by 6 bases and J by 0 bases, with 11 bases between them. Per germline, CDR1 LNHDA and CDR2 SQIVND (reference sequence). In nucleotides, the CDR3 is TGTGCCAGTAGGGAAGGACAGTTGAACACTGAAGCTTTCTTT. Encoded protein: CASREGQLNTEAFF.

This sequence joins TRBV2 and TRBJ1-2; 9 bases are shared with TRBD1. The trim removed 2 bases at V and 7 bases at J, leaving 2 bases unmatched. Germline-derived CDR1 and CDR2 are SNHLY and FYNNEI. The CDR3 has 13 residues. The CDR3 DNA reads TGTGCCAGCAGTGAATTGACAGGGGGTGGCTACACCTTC. Its protein product is CASSELTGGGYTF.

The chain combines TRBV10-2 with TRBJ2-7; 9 bases map to TRBD1. V lost 0 bases, J lost 6 bases, and 0 bases stayed unmatched. Germline V gene data show CDR1 as WSHSY and CDR2 as SAAADI. The CDR3 runs 13 residues. CDR3 residues: CASSESTGGEQYF. The DNA for the CDR3 is TGCGCCAGCAGTGAGTCGACAGGGGGCGAGCAGTACTTC.

V usage is TRBV5-4 and J usage is TRBJ1-3; TRBD1 aligns across 7 bases. This CDR3 has 16 residues. V lost 4 bases, J lost 2 bases, and 9 bases stayed unmatched. The V gene's germline CDR1 is SGHNT and CDR2 YYREEE (reference sequence). CDR3 region: CASSPGGQTTGNTIYF. As DNA, the CDR3 is TGTGCCAGCAGCCCTGGGGGACAGACAACTGGAAACACCATATATTTT.

Only a few counts were recorded for this clone. This rearrangement joins TRBV4-1 to TRBJ1-4; possibly TRBD1 for D (6 bases). Germline-derived CDR1 and CDR2 are MGHRA and YSYEKL. The CDR3 has 18 amino acids. Trimming shortened V by 4 bases and J by 3 bases, and 21 bases separated the two germline ends. The CDR3 loop is CASSPLWGGADSNEKLFF. DNA of the CDR3: TGCGCCAGCAGCCCCTTATGGGGGGGCGCTGATTCTAATGAAAAACTGTTTTTT.

V is TRBV5-1 and J is TRBJ2-7, with D possibly being TRBD2 (6 bases). Trimming removed 5 bases at V and 12 bases at J, with 21 bases between. From germline, CDR1 is SGHRS and CDR2 YFSETQ. This CDR3 has 13 residues. CDR3 protein: CASSIGEAPLMYF. The DNA for the CDR3 is TGCGCCAGCAGTATCGGGGAGGCCCCTCTAATGTACTTC.

This clone was found a few times. V is TRBV6-5 and J is TRBJ2-1; 9 nucleotides match TRBD1. This CDR3 has 14 residues. V dropped 6 bases and J dropped 9; count of bases not matched to a gene: 9. Germline V gene lookup returns CDR1 MNHEY and CDR2 SVGAGI. The DNA for the CDR3 is TGTGCCAGCAGCTCCGGGACAGGGTCAAGTGAGCAGTTCTTC. It specifies CASSSGTGSSEQFF.

The V gene is TRBV5-1, the J gene TRBJ1-6, with D unclear. Trimming pared 0 bases from V and 11 bases from J, leaving 15 bases between. The V gene's germline CDR1 is SGHRS and CDR2 YFSETQ. The CDR3 consists of 15 residues. The CDR3 reads CASSLESLSGTPLHF. In DNA form, the CDR3 reads TGCGCCAGCAGCTTGGAGTCCCTATCCGGTACACCCCTCCACTTT.

This clone has only one observation. The sample holds other DNA sequences that translate to the same CDR3. This sequence joins TRBV7-9 and TRBJ2-7, with 9 bases matching TRBD1. Per germline, CDR1 SEHNR and CDR2 FQNEAQ (reference sequence). V shed 5 bases, J shed 0 bases, and the junction held 2 bases outside the gene matches. This CDR3 region has 14 residues. The DNA of the CDR3 is TGTGCCAGCAGCCTACAGGGGGCCTCCTACGAGCAGTACTTC. It translates to CASSLQGASYEQYF.

This rearrangement joins TRBV7-6 to TRBJ2-5, with TRBD2 matching over 8 bases. V was clipped by 5 bases and J by 5 bases; unmatched bases: 10. From germline, CDR1 is SGHVS and CDR2 FNYEAQ. The CDR3 sequence is 15 residues long. The CDR3 sequence: CASSRGGGAVETQYF. The CDR3 bases are TGTGCCAGCAGCCGGGGGGGCGGGGCGGTGGAGACCCAGTACTTC.

The chain carries TRBV2 and TRBJ2-7, with D tentatively TRBD2 (5 bases). CDR3 size: 16 residues. Germline lookup yields CDR1 SNHLY and CDR2 FYNNEI. V was shortened by 1 base and J by 0 bases, with 13 bases between the two germline ends. The CDR3 is CASSEVGFGSSYEQYF. The DNA for the CDR3 is TGTGCCAGCAGTGAAGTAGGGTTTGGGAGCTCCTACGAGCAGTACTTC.

In its sample, this clone was seen once. The chain couples TRBV5-1 to TRBJ1-1; D is undetermined. Trimming pared 2 bases from V and 1 base from J, leaving 6 bases between. CDR3 length: 13 amino acids. The germline gives CDR1 SGHRS, CDR2 YFSETQ. The CDR3 loop is CASSLSKNTEAFF. Here the CDR3 DNA reads TGCGCCAGCAGCTTAAGCAAGAACACTGAAGCTTTCTTT.

The chain has TRBV5-1 and TRBJ1-4, with 10 bases matching TRBD1. The junction had 6 bases not matched to a gene; V was cut back by 4 bases and J by 0 bases. The CDR3 is 17 amino acids. In germline, CDR1 is SGHRS, CDR2 YFSETQ. CDR3 in DNA: TGCGCCAGCAGCCCGGGACAGGGGATTGCAACTAATGAAAAACTGTTTTTT. Protein: CASSPGQGIATNEKLFF.

The J gene is TRBJ2-7, the V gene TRBV2; D perhaps matches TRBD2 (5 bases). The CDR3 consists of 12 residues. Looked up from germline, CDR1 is SNHLY and CDR2 is FYNNEI. Between the trimmed V and J ends, which lost 4 bases and 4 bases, there was a span of 8 bases. The CDR3 is CASSGEGYEQYF. DNA of the CDR3: TGTGCCAGCAGTGGCGAGGGTTACGAGCAGTACTTC.

This chain joins TRBV6-2 or TRBV6-3 and TRBJ1-4, with 9 bases aligning to TRBD1. Germline assignment: CDR1 MNHEY and CDR2 SVGEGT. J was trimmed by 7 bases and V by 5 bases; bases with no gene match: 14. The CDR3 loop spans 17 amino acids. The CDR3 bases are TGTGCCAGCAGTCAAGCAATCCCGGGACAGGGAGGTGAAAAACTGTTTTTT. This encodes CASSQAIPGQGGEKLFF.

The chain employs TRBV11-2 and TRBJ1-5; the D is unclear. The CDR3 totals 13 residues. Germline V lookup: CDR1 SGHAT, CDR2 FQNNGV. Trimming shortened V by 0 bases and J by 7 bases, and 7 bases separated the two germline ends. This CDR3 is CASSLDQSQPQHF. CDR3 in DNA: TGTGCCAGCAGCTTAGATCAAAGCCAGCCCCAGCATTTT. The variable domain in full, completed from reference TRBV11-2 and TRBJ1-5, reads EAGVAQSPRYKIIEKRQSVAFWCNPISGHATLYWYQQILGQGPKLLIQFQNNGVVDDSQLPKDRFSAERLKGVDSTLKIQPAKLEDSAVYLCASSLDQSQPQHFGDGTRLSIL.

This chain uses TRBV10-1 with TRBJ2-5; a weak D match, TRBD1 (6 bases). In germline, CDR1 is WNHNN, CDR2 SYGVQD (reference sequence). The CDR3 sequence is 13 residues long. Deletions cut 6 bases from V and 3 bases from J, with 11 bases between. This CDR3 reads CASSGQQKETQYF. The CDR3 DNA reads TGCGCCAGCAGCGGACAGCAGAAAGAGACCCAGTACTTC.

The chain is built from TRBV19 and TRBJ1-5; D not certain. V was cut by 5 bases and J by 6 bases, with 17 bases left in between. CDR3 length: 15 amino acids. From germline, CDR1 is LNHDA and CDR2 SQIVND (reference sequence). CDR3: CASSFYSPSIQPQHF. Here the CDR3 DNA reads TGTGCCAGTAGTTTCTATAGCCCCTCGATTCAGCCCCAGCATTTT.

V and J are TRBV6-5 and TRBJ1-5; D is ambiguous. This CDR3 is 13 amino acids long. In germline, CDR1 is MNHEY, CDR2 SVGAGI. Trimming took 5 bases from V and 4 from J, leaving 9 bases between them. This CDR3 reads CASSTYLNQPQHF. CDR3 in DNA: TGTGCCAGCAGTACCTACCTAAATCAGCCCCAGCATTTT.

The chain recombines TRBV2 with TRBJ1-1; D remains unclear. The CDR3 has 13 residues. With 4 bases removed from V and 3 bases from J, the gap between germline ends came to 9 bases. Germline V CDR1 and CDR2: SNHLY, FYNNEI. CDR3 DNA sequence: TGTGCCAGCAGTGTTCAGGCCCACACTGAAGCTTTCTTT. Translating it yields CASSVQAHTEAFF. Using reference TRBV2 and TRBJ1-1 for the parts outside the CDR3, the full variable domain is EPEVTQTPSHQVTQMGQEVILRCVPISNHLYFYWYRQILGQKVEFLVSFYNNEISEKSEIFDDQFSVERPDGSNFTLKIRSTKLEDSAMYFCASSVQAHTEAFFGQGTRLTVV.

This clone was picked up a small number of times. This chain connects TRBV15 to TRBJ1-1, with 8 bases fitting TRBD1. V trimming: 0 bases; J trimming: 5 bases; junction bases outside the gene matches: 14. CDR1 LNHNV and CDR2 YYDKDF come from the germline V gene (reference sequence). The CDR3 has 18 amino acids. This chain's CDR3 is CATSRDLTGRGRKTEAFF. In DNA, the CDR3 is TGTGCCACCAGCAGAGATCTCACGGGCAGGGGGCGAAAAACTGAAGCTTTCTTT.

The table lists this clone with a count of one. This sequence joins TRBV4-2 and TRBJ1-5; 7 bases map to TRBD1. The V and J ends lost 0 bases and 0 bases, in that order; junction bases with no gene match: 8. Germline CDR1 reads LGHNA; CDR2 reads YNFKEQ. The CDR3 length is 18 residues. CDR3 nucleotide sequence: TGTGCCAGCAGCCAAGATCCCGGGACAGCTTATAGCAATCAGCCCCAGCATTTT. This sequence encodes CASSQDPGTAYSNQPQHF.

J is TRBJ1-2 and V is TRBV2; 7 bases line up with TRBD1. CDR3 length equals 13 residues. Germline V lookup: CDR1 SNHLY, CDR2 FYNNEI. The V and J ends lost 6 bases and 3 bases, in that order; junction bases with no gene match: 4. The CDR3 DNA follows: TGTGCCAGCAGCGCCGACAGGGACTATGGCTACACCTTC. It is translated as CASSADRDYGYTF.

This clone has a single count. The gene calls are TRBV28 and TRBJ1-6; D is possibly TRBD1 (5 bases). From germline, CDR1 is MDHEN and CDR2 SYDVKM. This CDR3 has 15 amino acids. V was shortened by 7 bases and J by 7 bases, with 17 bases between the two germline ends. The CDR3 DNA follows: TGTGCCAGCATACGGGGCGGCGGGGGAAATTCACCCCTCCACTTT. It yields the protein CASIRGGGGNSPLHF.

The CDR3 DNA reads TGTGCCAGCAGCCCAAAAGGCGGGACAGCCACCTATGGCTACACCTTC. As protein: CASSPKGGTATYGYTF. The chain couples TRBV5-4 to TRBJ1-2, with 7 nucleotides matching TRBD1. The CDR3 contains 16 residues. In germline, CDR1 is SGHNT, CDR2 YYREEE (reference sequence). V gave up 4 bases and J gave up 4 bases; unmatched junction bases: 13.